These T cell receptor beta chains were read from a single sample in a study of human T cells and chemical hapten exposure. TCRdb recomputed calls from the RACE reads with MiXCR, one row per CDR3 protein. The sample lists more than 95,000 distinct CDR3 sequences; under 35% were seen once. The specimen comprised whole blood, sampled in connection with sensitization to the hapten diphenylcyclopropenone (DPC). Every receptor here comes from a man aged 35-49 years with alopecia areata. Some clones in this sample may be carry-over from other donors' samples. The CDR3 runs from the conserved cysteine through the conserved F or W. D genes are given only for firm matches. Clone size is stated in some rows and not others, as once, few, many or a class when expanded.

J gene	D gene	V gene	clone size	CDR3 DNA	CDR3 protein
TRBJ2-3	.	TRBV9	.	TGTGCCAGCAGCGTAGGAGGGGGTACGCAGTATTTT	CASSVGGGTQYF
TRBJ1-1	TRBD1	TRBV20-1	.	TGCAGTGCTAGAGCTAGGACAGGGGCTGGGAACACTGAAGCTTTCTTT	CSARARTGAGNTEAFF
TRBJ1-1	.	TRBV20-1	.	TGCAGTGCTGGACGATTGAACACTGAAGCTTTCTTT	CSAGRLNTEAFF
TRBJ1-1	.	TRBV6-5	few	TGTGCCAGCAGCACCCCAGGGCTGAACACTGAAGCTTTCTTT	CASSTPGLNTEAFF
TRBJ2-7	TRBD2	TRBV6-5	.	TGTGCCAGCAGTCTGGGACTAGCGGGAGGTTCCGGCGAGCAGTACTTC	CASSLGLAGGSGEQYF
TRBJ2-5	.	TRBV9	.	TGTGCCAGCAGCGTAGGAGGGTACAGCCCCGTTCCAAAGACCCAGTACTTC	CASSVGGYSPVPKTQYF
TRBJ1-4	.	TRBV6-6	few	TGTGCCAGCACCGTGGCGAGGGGGGACGATGAAAAACTGTTTTTT	CASTVARGDDEKLFF
TRBJ2-7	.	TRBV20-1	.	TGCAGTGCTAGTGGGCAGACCTACGAGCAGTACTTC	CSASGQTYEQYF
TRBJ1-6	.	TRBV29-1	.	TGCAGCGTTGGTGAGGGCAATAATTCACCCCTCCACTTT	CSVGEGNNSPLHF
TRBJ1-1	.	TRBV30	few	TGTGCCTGGAGTGGGGCAGGGATGAACACTGAAGCTTTCTTT	CAWSGAGMNTEAFF
TRBJ2-3	.	TRBV4-3	.	TGCGCCAGCAGCCGGGTACAGGCAGATACGCAGTATTTT	CASSRVQADTQYF
TRBJ2-7	TRBD1	TRBV6-5	few	TGTGCCAGCAGTTACTCGAGGGACAGGGGCGAGCAGTACTTC	CASSYSRDRGEQYF
TRBJ2-2	.	TRBV6-2/TRBV6-3	few	TGTGCCAGCAGACTCCCTGGACAGTCCCCCTGGGAGCTGTTTTTT	CASRLPGQSPWELFF
TRBJ1-1	.	TRBV2	.	TGTGCCAGCAGTGAGAGAGGGGTTGACACTGAAGCTTTCTTT	CASSERGVDTEAFF
TRBJ2-5	TRBD1	TRBV5-1	.	TGCGCCAGCAGAACTGGACAGGACGGCCGACAAGAGACCCAGTACTTC	CASRTGQDGRQETQYF
TRBJ2-4	.	TRBV3-1	.	TGTGCCAGCAGCCAAGTCCGAGGGATCGGAAACATTCAGTACTTC	CASSQVRGIGNIQYF
TRBJ2-3	TRBD1	TRBV6-6	few	TGTGCCAGCAGTTTAAGAACAGGGGGCAGGGATACGCAGTATTTT	CASSLRTGGRDTQYF
TRBJ2-3	TRBD1	TRBV7-2	few	TGTGCCAGCGGGTGGACAGGGGCGACAGATACGCAGTATTTT	CASGWTGATDTQYF
TRBJ1-4	.	TRBV7-2	.	TGTGCCAGCAGTACAGGGACACTCAAGGGTAATGAAAAACTGTTTTTT	CASSTGTLKGNEKLFF
TRBJ1-1	.	TRBV3-1	.	TGTGCCAGCAGCCAATGGGGTTCGGCGAACACTGAAGCTTTCTTT	CASSQWGSANTEAFF
TRBJ2-1	TRBD1	TRBV20-1	.	TGCAGTGCCCCCGGGACAGAATACAATGAGCAGTTCTTC	CSAPGTEYNEQFF
TRBJ2-3	TRBD2	TRBV7-3	few	TGTGCCAGCAGCTTAGGGGGACTAGCGGGAGGTCCAGATACGCAGTATTTT	CASSLGGLAGGPDTQYF
TRBJ1-1	.	TRBV11-1	.	TGTGCCAGCAGCTTAGCTGCCGCGGAGAACACTGAAGCTTTCTTT	CASSLAAAENTEAFF
TRBJ2-5	.	TRBV7-9	.	TGTGCCAGCAGCCGAAACCCGGGCGGGGAGACCCAGTACTTC	CASSRNPGGETQYF
TRBJ1-5	.	TRBV6-1	few	TGTGCCAGCAGTGAAAGTATGGGGAACCAGCCCCAGCATTTT	CASSESMGNQPQHF
TRBJ1-6	.	TRBV7-2	few	TGTGCCAGCAGCTTTGAGTGGGGGGATAATTCACCCCTCCACTTT	CASSFEWGDNSPLHF
TRBJ2-3	TRBD2	TRBV3-1	.	TGTGCCAGCAGCCAACAACTAGCGGGAATCACAGATACGCAGTATTTT	CASSQQLAGITDTQYF
TRBJ1-1	.	TRBV6-6	few	TGTGCCAGCAGTTACTCGTCAGGGGACCCGAACACTGAAGCTTTCTTT	CASSYSSGDPNTEAFF
TRBJ2-7	TRBD1	TRBV7-9	.	TGTGCCAGCAGCTTGGGACAGCTCAACTACGAGCAGTACTTC	CASSLGQLNYEQYF
TRBJ2-6	.	TRBV7-9	.	TGTGCCAGCCGCCGCGCGGGGAACCCTGGGGCCAACGTCCTGACTTTC	CASRRAGNPGANVLTF
TRBJ2-1	TRBD2	TRBV20-1	.	TGCAGTGCCAAACAGCGGGACCAACTCTTCTTC	CSAKQRDQLFF
TRBJ2-5	TRBD1	TRBV29-1	.	TGCAGCGTTGGGGACAGGGGTGAAGAGACCCAGTACTTC	CSVGDRGEETQYF
TRBJ2-3	TRBD2	TRBV12-3/TRBV12-4	few	TGTGCCAGCAGTCCCCTAGCGGGAGACACAGATACGCAGTATTTT	CASSPLAGDTDTQYF
TRBJ2-5	TRBD2	TRBV9	.	TGTGCCAGCAGCGTAGAGGATCCGGGACTAGCGGACCCCTTGGGCGAGACCCAGTACTTC	CASSVEDPGLADPLGETQYF
TRBJ2-1	TRBD1	TRBV28	few	TGTGCCAGCAGTTTTCAAGGGGGCGGAGACAATGAGCAGTTCTTC	CASSFQGGGDNEQFF
TRBJ2-2	.	TRBV4-2	.	TGTGCCAGCAGCCAAGATCCCGGTTTTACCGGGGAGCTGTTTTTT	CASSQDPGFTGELFF
TRBJ2-7	.	TRBV20-1	few	TGCAGTGCTCCCCGGGACGGTTCGTCCTACGAGCAGTACTTC	CSAPRDGSSYEQYF
TRBJ1-1	TRBD1	TRBV12-3/TRBV12-4	.	TGTGCCAGCAGTTTACGACAGGGTTACACTGAAGCTTTCTTT	CASSLRQGYTEAFF
TRBJ1-1	.	TRBV7-9	.	TGTGCCAGCAGCTTAGAGATCCCTGACACTGAAGCTTTCTTT	CASSLEIPDTEAFF
TRBJ2-3	TRBD1	TRBV12-5	.	TGTGCTAGTGGTTTGATCACAGGGGCCGGCACAGATACGCAGTATTTT	CASGLITGAGTDTQYF
TRBJ2-3	TRBD2	TRBV5-1	few	TGCGCCAGCAGCTTGGCCGGGACTAGCGGGAGTAGCACAGATACGCAGTATTTT	CASSLAGTSGSSTDTQYF
TRBJ2-1	TRBD2	TRBV7-2	.	TGTGCCAGCAGTCTTCGGCGAGCGGGAGAGAGTGAGCAGTTCTTC	CASSLRRAGESEQFF
TRBJ1-6	.	TRBV5-1	.	TGCGCCAGCAGCTTGGAGTCCGCGAATTCACCCCTCCACTTT	CASSLESANSPLHF
TRBJ2-5	.	TRBV20-1	.	TGCAGCGCCCGTGGAACTAAACAAGAGACCCAGTACTTC	CSARGTKQETQYF
TRBJ2-3	TRBD1	TRBV24-1	.	TGTGCCACCAGTGATGGCCCCCCGGGACAGGGCCGAAATACGCAGTATTTT	CATSDGPPGQGRNTQYF
TRBJ1-6	TRBD1	TRBV6-5	.	TGTGCCAGCAGTTTCTCTACAGGGGTCGCTTCACCCCTCCACTTT	CASSFSTGVASPLHF
TRBJ1-1	.	TRBV6-2/TRBV6-3	.	TGTGCCAGCTGCCGGTCAGATCCGAACACTGAAGCTTTCTTT	CASCRSDPNTEAFF
TRBJ1-5	.	TRBV29-1	few	TGCAGCGTTTCAGGACATGCCGAGCAGCCCCAGCATTTT	CSVSGHAEQPQHF
TRBJ2-3	.	TRBV11-3	.	TGTGCCAGCAGCAAAAGTCGTCTAGCTGTTAGCGGCACAGATACGCAGTATTTT	CASSKSRLAVSGTDTQYF
TRBJ2-2	TRBD1	TRBV4-2	.	TGTGCCAGCAGCCCCGGGACAGGGGCTGACGGGGAGCTGTTTTTT	CASSPGTGADGELFF
TRBJ2-2	.	TRBV5-6	.	TGTGCCAGCAGCCGGGGGGCAGGTGTAAACACCGGGGAGCTGTTTTTT	CASSRGAGVNTGELFF
TRBJ1-4	.	TRBV11-2	.	TGTGCCAGCAGCTTAGGGTCTGGGTACCGGGAAAAACTGTTTTTT	CASSLGSGYREKLFF
TRBJ2-3	TRBD2	TRBV11-2	few	TGTGCCAGCAGCCCCACCCTAGCGGGAGCTACAGATACGCAGTATTTT	CASSPTLAGATDTQYF
TRBJ1-4	TRBD1	TRBV12-3/TRBV12-4	.	TGTGCCAGCGGAGGGACAGGGAATGAAAAACTGTTTTTT	CASGGTGNEKLFF
TRBJ2-3	TRBD1	TRBV20-1	.	TGCAGTGCTAGCGGTTCAGGGACAGTCACTAGCACAGATACGCAGTATTTT	CSASGSGTVTSTDTQYF
TRBJ1-4	TRBD1	TRBV28	.	TGTGCCAGCAGTCAGGGGGCGGCAAAACTGTTTTTT	CASSQGAAKLFF
TRBJ1-6	.	TRBV6-5	few	TGTGCCAGCAGTTACTCTAGGGGTTCCTATAATTCACCCCTCCACTTT	CASSYSRGSYNSPLHF
TRBJ2-1	.	TRBV7-6	.	TGTGCCAGCAGCCCCTGGTGGGATGCTTACAATGAGCAGTTCTTC	CASSPWWDAYNEQFF
TRBJ1-1	.	TRBV6-6	few	TGTGCCAGCAGTTACAATCCTTTCTTT	CASSYNPFF